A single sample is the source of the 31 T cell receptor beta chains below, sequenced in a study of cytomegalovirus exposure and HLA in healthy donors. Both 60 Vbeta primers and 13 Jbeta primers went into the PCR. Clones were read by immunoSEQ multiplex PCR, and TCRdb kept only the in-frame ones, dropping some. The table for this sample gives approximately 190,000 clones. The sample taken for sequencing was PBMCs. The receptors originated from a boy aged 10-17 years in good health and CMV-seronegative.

The CDR3 here is CASSQWGGGDTEAFF. The CDR3 DNA follows: TGTGCCAGCAGCCAGTGGGGGGGCGGAGACACTGAAGCTTTCTTT. The rearrangement uses TRBV7-9 and TRBJ1-1; perhaps TRBD1 as D (6 bases). Looked up from germline, CDR1 is SEHNR and CDR2 is FQNEAQ (reference sequence). V lost 5 bases to trimming and J lost 3 bases, with 16 bases between them. This CDR3 contains 15 residues.

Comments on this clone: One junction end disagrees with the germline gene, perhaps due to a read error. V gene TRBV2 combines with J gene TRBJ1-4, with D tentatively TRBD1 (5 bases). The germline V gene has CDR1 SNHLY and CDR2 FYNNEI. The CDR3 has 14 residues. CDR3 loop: CASTSRQSNEKLFF. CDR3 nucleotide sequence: TGTGCCAGCACTTCTCGACAGTCTAACGAAAAACTGTTTTTT.

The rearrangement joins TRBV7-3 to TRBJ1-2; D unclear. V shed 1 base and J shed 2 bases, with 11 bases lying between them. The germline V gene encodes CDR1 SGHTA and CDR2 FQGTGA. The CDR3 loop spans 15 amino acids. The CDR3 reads CASSLNEALNYGYTF. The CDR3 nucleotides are TGTGCCAGCAGCTTAAATGAGGCCCTCAACTATGGCTACACCTTC. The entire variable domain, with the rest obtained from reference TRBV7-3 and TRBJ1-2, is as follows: GAGVSQTPSNKVTEKGKYVELRCDPISGHTALYWYRQSLGQGPEFLIYFQGTGAADDSGLPNDRFFAVRPEGSVSTLKIQRTERGDSAVYLCASSLNEALNYGYTFGSGTRLTVV.

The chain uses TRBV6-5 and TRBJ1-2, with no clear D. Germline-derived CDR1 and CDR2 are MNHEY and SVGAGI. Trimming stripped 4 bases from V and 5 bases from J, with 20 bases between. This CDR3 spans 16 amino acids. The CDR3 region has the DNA TGTGCCAGCAGTTCCCCTATGTTACGTTCATATTATGGCTACACCTTC. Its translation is CASSSPMLRSYYGYTF.

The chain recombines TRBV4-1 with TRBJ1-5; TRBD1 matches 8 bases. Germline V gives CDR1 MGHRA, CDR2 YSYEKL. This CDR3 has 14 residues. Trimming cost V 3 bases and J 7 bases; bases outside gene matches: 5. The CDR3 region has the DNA TGCGCCAGCAGCCAGAACAGGGGGTCCCAGCCCCAGCATTTT. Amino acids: CASSQNRGSQPQHF.

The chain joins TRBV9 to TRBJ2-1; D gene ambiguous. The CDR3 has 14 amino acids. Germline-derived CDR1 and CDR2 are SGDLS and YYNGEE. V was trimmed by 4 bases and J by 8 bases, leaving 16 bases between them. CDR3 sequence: CASSPKIESDEQFF. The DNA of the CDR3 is TGTGCCAGCAGCCCAAAGATTGAGAGCGATGAGCAGTTCTTC.

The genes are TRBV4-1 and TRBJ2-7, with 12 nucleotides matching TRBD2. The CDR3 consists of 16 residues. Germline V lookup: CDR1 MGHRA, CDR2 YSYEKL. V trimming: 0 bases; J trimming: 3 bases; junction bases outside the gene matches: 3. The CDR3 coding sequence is TGCGCCAGCAGCCAAGAAGGGACTAGCGGGTACTACGAGCAGTACTTC. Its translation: CASSQEGTSGYYEQYF.

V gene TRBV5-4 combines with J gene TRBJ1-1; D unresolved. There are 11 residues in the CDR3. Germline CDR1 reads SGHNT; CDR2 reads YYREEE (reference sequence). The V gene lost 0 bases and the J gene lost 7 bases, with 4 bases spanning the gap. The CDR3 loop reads CASSLGLEAFF. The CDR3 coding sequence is TGTGCCAGCAGCTTGGGTCTTGAAGCTTTCTTT.

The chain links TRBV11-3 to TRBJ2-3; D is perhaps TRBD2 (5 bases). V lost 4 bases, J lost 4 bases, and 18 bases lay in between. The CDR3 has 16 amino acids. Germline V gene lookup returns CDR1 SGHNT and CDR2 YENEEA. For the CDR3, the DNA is TGTGCCAGCAGCTCGCCATTCGCGCGGGTACCAGATACGCAGTATTTT. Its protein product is CASSSPFARVPDTQYF.

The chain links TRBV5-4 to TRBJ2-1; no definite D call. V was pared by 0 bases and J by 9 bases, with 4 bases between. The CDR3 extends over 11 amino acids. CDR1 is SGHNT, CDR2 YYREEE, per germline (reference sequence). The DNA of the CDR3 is TGTGCCAGCAGCTTGGATATTGAGCAGTTCTTC. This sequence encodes CASSLDIEQFF.

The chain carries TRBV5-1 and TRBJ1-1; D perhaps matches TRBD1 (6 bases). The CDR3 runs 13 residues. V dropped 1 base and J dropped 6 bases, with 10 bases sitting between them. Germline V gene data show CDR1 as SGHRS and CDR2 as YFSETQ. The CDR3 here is CASSLLGGAEAFF. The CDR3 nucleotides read TGCGCCAGCAGCTTGTTAGGGGGAGCTGAAGCTTTCTTT.

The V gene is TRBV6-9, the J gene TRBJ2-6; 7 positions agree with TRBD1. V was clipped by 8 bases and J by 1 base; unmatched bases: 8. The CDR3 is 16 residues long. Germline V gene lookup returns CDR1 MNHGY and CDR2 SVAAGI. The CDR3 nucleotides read TGTGCCAGCCCGGGACAGAGGGCGTCTGGGGCCAACGTCCTGACTTTC. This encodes CASPGQRASGANVLTF.

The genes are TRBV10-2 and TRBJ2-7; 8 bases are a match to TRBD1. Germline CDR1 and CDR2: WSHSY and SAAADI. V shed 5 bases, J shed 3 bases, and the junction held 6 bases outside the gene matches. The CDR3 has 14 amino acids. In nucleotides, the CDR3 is TGCGCCAGCAGTCTAACGGGACAGGACTACGAGCAGTACTTC. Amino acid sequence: CASSLTGQDYEQYF.

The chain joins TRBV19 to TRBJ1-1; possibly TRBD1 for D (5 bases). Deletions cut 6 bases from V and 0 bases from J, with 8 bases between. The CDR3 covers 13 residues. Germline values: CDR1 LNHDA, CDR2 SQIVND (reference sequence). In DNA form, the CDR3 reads TGTGCCAGTAGGTTGACAGTGAACACTGAAGCTTTCTTT. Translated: CASRLTVNTEAFF. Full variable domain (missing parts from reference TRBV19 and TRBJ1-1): DGGITQSPKYLFRKEGQNVTLSCEQNLNHDAMYWYRQDPGQGLRLIYYSQIVNDFQKGDIAEGYSVSREKKESFPLTVTSAQKNPTAFYLCASRLTVNTEAFFGQGTRLTVV.

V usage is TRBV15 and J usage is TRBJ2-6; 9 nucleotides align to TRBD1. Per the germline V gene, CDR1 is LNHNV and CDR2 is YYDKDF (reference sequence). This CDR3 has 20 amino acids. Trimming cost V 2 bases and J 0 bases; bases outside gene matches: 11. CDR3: CATSRPRLGQGASGANVLTF. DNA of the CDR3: TGTGCCACCAGCAGACCGCGCCTGGGACAGGGAGCCTCTGGGGCCAACGTCCTGACTTTC.

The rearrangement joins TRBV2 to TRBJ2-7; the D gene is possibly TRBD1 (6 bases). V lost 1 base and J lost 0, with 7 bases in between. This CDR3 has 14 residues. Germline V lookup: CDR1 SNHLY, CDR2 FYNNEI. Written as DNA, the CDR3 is TGTGCCAGCAGTGAAGGGACAGCCTCCTACGAGCAGTACTTC. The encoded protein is CASSEGTASYEQYF.

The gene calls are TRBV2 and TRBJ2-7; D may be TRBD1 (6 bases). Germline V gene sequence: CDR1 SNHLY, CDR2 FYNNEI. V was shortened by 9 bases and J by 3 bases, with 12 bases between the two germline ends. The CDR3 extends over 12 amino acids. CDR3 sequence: CARPTGHYEQYF. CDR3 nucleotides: TGTGCCAGACCGACAGGTCACTACGAGCAGTACTTC.

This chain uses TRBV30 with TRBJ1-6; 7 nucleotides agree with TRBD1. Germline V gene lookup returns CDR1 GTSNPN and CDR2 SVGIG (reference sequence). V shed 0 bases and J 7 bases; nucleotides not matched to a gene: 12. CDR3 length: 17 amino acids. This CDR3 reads CAWSVQPGGGGNSPLHF. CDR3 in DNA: TGTGCCTGGAGTGTACAGCCGGGAGGGGGCGGCAATTCACCCCTCCACTTT.

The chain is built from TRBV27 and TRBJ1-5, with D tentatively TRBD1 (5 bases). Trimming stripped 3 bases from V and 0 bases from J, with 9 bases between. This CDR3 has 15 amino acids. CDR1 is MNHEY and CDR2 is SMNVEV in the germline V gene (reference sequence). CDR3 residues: CASSLGLYSNQPQHF. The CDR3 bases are TGTGCCAGCAGTTTGGGGCTCTATAGCAATCAGCCCCAGCATTTT.

Written as DNA, the CDR3 is TGTGCCAGCAGTTACGGGGGGGGCTCTGGGGCCAACGTCCTGACTTTC. Translated: CASSYGGGSGANVLTF. This chain links TRBV6-5 with TRBJ2-6, with 7 positions matching TRBD2. This CDR3 contains 16 residues. Germline V CDR1 and CDR2: MNHEY, SVGAGI. V gave up 2 bases and J gave up 0 bases; unmatched junction bases: 1.

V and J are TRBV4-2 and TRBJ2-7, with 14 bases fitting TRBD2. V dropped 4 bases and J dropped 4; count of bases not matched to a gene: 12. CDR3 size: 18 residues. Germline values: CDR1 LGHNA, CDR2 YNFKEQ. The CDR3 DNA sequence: TGTGCCAGCAGCCGCCCAGGGACTAGCGGGGGAGGGTCGTACGAGCAGTACTTC. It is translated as CASSRPGTSGGGSYEQYF.

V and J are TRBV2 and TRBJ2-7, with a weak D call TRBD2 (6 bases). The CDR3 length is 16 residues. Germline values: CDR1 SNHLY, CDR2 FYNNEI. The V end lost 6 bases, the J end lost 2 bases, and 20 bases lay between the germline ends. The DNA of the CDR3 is TGTGCCAGCAGCGGGGGAAGTGGGCGATCTCCCTACGAGCAGTACTTC. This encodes CASSGGSGRSPYEQYF.

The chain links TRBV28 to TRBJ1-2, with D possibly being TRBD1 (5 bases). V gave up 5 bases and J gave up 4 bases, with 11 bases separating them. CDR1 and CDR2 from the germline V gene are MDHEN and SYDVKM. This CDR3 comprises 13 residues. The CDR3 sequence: CASSTPGIYGYTF. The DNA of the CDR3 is TGTGCCAGCAGTACCCCAGGGATCTATGGCTACACCTTC.

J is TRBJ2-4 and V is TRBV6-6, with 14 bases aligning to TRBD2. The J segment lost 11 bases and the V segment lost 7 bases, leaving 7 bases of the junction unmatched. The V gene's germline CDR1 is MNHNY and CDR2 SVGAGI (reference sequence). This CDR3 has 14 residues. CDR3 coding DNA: TGTGCCAGCAAGACTAGCGGGGGGGTCGATTTTCAGTACTTC. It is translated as CASKTSGGVDFQYF.

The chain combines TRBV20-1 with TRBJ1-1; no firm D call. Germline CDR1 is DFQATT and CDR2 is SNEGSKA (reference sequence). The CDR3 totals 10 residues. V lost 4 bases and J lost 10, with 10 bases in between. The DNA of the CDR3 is TGCAGTGCTACCGAGGAGGGAGCTTTCTTT. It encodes CSATEEGAFF.

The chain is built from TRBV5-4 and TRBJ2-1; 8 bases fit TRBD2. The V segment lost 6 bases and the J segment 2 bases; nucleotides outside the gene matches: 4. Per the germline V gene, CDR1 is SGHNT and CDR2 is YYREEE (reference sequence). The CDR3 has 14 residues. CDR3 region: CASTSGGPYNEQFF. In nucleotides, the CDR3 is TGTGCCAGCACCTCGGGGGGGCCCTACAATGAGCAGTTCTTC.

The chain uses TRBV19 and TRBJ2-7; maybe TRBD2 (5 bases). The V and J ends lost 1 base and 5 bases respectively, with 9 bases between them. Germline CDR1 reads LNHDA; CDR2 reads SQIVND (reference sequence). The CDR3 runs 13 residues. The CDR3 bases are TGTGCCAGTAGTATAGGTGAGGGTAACGAGCAGTACTTC. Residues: CASSIGEGNEQYF.

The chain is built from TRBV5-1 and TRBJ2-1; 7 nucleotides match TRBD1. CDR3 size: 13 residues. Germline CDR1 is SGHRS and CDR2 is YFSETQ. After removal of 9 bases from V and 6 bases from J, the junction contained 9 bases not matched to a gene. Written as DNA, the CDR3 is TGCGCCACCTCGAAGGGACAGTTCAATGAGCAGTTCTTC. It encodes CATSKGQFNEQFF.

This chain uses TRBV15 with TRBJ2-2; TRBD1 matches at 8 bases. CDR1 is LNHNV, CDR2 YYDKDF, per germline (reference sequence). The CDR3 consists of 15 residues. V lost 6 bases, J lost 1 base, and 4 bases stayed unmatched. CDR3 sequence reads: CATRRGQVNTGELFF. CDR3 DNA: TGTGCCACCAGAAGGGGACAGGTGAACACCGGGGAGCTGTTTTTT.

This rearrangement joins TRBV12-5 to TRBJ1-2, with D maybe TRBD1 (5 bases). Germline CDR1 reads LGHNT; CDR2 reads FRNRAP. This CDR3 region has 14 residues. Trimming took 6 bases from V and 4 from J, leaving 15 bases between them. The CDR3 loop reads CASGLTGSGYGYTF. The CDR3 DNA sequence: TGTGCTAGTGGCCTAACAGGCTCTGGCTATGGCTACACCTTC. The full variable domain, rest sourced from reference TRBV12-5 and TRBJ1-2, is DARVTQTPRHKVTEMGQEVTMRCQPILGHNTVFWYRQTMMQGLELLAYFRNRAPLDDSGMPKDRFSAEMPDATLATLKIQPSEPRDSAVYFCASGLTGSGYGYTFGSGTRLTVV.

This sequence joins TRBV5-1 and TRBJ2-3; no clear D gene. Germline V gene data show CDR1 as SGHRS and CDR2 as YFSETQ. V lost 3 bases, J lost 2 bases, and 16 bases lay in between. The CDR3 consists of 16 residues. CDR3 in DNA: TGCGCCAGCAGCTCTCAGACGGAGTATCCCACAGATACGCAGTATTTT. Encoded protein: CASSSQTEYPTDTQYF.